What follows describes a single TCR beta chain. Its antigen is currently not known. There are no base qualities to consult, and no much larger clone falls within one base. These data come from a study of CD8 T cells in Susac syndrome (dated by TCRdb to the late 2010s). Regarding the study in general: Repertoire sequencing was used to test whether CD8+ T cell activation and differentiation in Susac syndrome was antigen driven.

What the authors observed across the whole study: The number of individuals in the TCR sequencing and HLA analysis was acknowledged as relatively small.

In the germline V gene, CDR1 corresponds to LGHNA and CDR2 to YNFKEQ. V loses 0 bases, J loses 4 bases, and the germline ends lie 15 bases apart. CDR3 length: 16 amino acids, cysteine to phenylalanine. Kept here is only the CDR3 DNA, which spans 48 bases and is read in frame from base 1. Peripheral blood CD8+ and CD4+ T cells from healthy donors, Susac syndrome patients and multiple sclerosis patients were profiled using high-throughput TCR beta sequencing. Healthy donors were age- and sex-matched controls. Bulk CD8+ and CD4+ T cells were purified by magnetic negative isolation, while CD8+ TEMRA cells were enriched using FACS. Blood was drawn into EDTA tubes, processed within 24 hours, and PBMCs were isolated by density gradient centrifugation. PBMCs intended for TCR sequencing were frozen in liquid nitrogen and were later thawed in a 37 degrees C water bath. The sorted or isolated CD4+, CD8+ and CD8+ TEMRA cells reached a purity of at least 90%.

RNA was extracted using the RNeasy kit, and roughly 0.45 to 1 microgram was reverse transcribed with random hexamers. The immunoSEQ multiplex PCR assay, covering 54 Vbeta and 13 Jbeta segments, was used to amplify TCR beta CDR3 regions. To correct PCR amplification bias, a synthetic template baseline was used for both primer optimization and computational correction. The authors processed their data as follows. Reads were annotated to V, D and J genes per IMGT and analyzed with immunoSEQ Analyzer, keeping only productive sequences. To calculate clonality, Shannon entropy was normalized by log2 of the number of productive unique sequences and then subtracted from one. For each patient and control, public and private clones were evaluated within the 100 most prevalent clones. A clone was defined as Susac-specific if it was absent from the healthy and MS cohorts, from more than 850 published viral clones and from other ImmuneACCESS disease sequences. TCRdb itself trimmed the public reads at Q25 with fastp, ran MiXCR and retained productive beta chains. For every CDR3 protein sequence, its rows merge into one entry that carries the most common genes and DNA. Clone size and V and J calls follow TCRdb, not the original study. Present in this sample are some 180,000 distinct CDR3 sequences, roughly 92% of which were seen just once. The ten most abundant clones make up 0.1% of the sample.

Sequencing used CD4+ T cells from PBMCs. The rearrangement joined TRBV4-2 to TRBJ1-2, with the D gene uncertain. The sequence derives from a human donor in good health. The bases read TGTGCCAGCAGCCAAGATCACGGCTCCAGCTCCTATGGCTACACCTTC. This gives the protein CASSQDHGSSSYGYTF.